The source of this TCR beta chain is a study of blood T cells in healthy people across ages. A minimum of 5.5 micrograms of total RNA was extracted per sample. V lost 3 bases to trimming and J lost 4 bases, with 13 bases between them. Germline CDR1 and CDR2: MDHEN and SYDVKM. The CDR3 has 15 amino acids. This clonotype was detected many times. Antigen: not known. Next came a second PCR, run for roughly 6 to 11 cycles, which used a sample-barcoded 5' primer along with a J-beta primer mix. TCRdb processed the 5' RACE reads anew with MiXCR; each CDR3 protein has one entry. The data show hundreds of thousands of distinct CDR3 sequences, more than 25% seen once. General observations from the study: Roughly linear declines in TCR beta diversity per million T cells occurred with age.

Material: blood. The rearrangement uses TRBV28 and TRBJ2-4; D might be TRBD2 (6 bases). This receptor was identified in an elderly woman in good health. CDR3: CASSFLGGEKNIQYF. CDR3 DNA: TGTGCCAGCAGTTTTCTGGGCGGGGAGAAAAACATTCAGTACTTC.